This T cell receptor beta chain derives from a study of blood T cell repertoires in COVID-19. Study summary: The samples span acute and convalescent COVID-19 from the United States, Italy and Spain. PBMCs, B-cell-depleted T cells, or T cells were the source of the cDNA or gDNA that made up the material.

Germline values: CDR1 SNHLY, CDR2 FYNNEI. The germline V and J ends were trimmed by 1 base and 4 bases, with 10 bases remaining between them. The CDR3 is 14 amino acids. Authors' methods: Nucleated cell number was recorded as an estimate derived from reference gene primer amplification. Only in-frame clones appear in the TCRdb table, and some are missing; sequencing was by immunoSEQ multiplex PCR. That table is the source of V, J and clone size, and D and trimming were worked out from the DNA. The profile shows under 300,000 clones, 90% of them singletons. This clone has just a few counts. This chain joins TRBV2 and TRBJ1-1; D remains ambiguous. The TCR was taken from a woman aged 55-70 years with COVID-19, enrolled during active disease. The sample taken for sequencing was peripheral blood. The CDR3 DNA sequence: TGTGCCAGCAGTGAAGACGCCCTCGGCACTGAAGCTTTCTTT. Translation: CASSEDALGTEAFF.